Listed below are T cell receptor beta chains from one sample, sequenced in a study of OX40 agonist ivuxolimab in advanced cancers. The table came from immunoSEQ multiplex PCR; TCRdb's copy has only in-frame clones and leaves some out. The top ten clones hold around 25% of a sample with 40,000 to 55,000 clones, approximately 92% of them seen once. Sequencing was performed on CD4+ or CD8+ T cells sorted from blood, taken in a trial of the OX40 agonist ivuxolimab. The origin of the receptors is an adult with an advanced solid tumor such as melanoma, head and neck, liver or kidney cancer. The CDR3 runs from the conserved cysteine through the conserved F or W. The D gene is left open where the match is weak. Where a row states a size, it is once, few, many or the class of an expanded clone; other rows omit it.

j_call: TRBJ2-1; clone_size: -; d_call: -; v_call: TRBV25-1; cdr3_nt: TGTGCCAGCAGTGAATTCGGAGGGGGCGATTACAATGAGCAGTTCTTC; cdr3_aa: CASSEFGGGDYNEQFF
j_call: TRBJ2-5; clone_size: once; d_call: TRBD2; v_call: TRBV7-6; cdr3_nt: TGTGCCAGCAGCTTATGGCTAGCGGGAGATGCAGAGACCCAGTACTTC; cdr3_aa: CASSLWLAGDAETQYF
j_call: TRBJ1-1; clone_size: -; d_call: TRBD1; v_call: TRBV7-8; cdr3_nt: TGTGCCAGCAGCATTACCACCCTGACAGGGACCAACACTGAAGCTTTCTTT; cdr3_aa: CASSITTLTGTNTEAFF
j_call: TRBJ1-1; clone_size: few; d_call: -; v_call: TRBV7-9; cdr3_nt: TGTGCCAGCAGCCCCAACCTGGGTGGGATGAACACTGAAGCTTTCTTT; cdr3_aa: CASSPNLGGMNTEAFF
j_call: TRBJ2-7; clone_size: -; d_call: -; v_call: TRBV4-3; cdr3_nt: TGCGCCAGCAGCCCCTCGGGCTCGACCTACGAGCAGTACTTC; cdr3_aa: CASSPSGSTYEQYF
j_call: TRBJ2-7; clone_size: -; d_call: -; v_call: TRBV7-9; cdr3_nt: TGTGCCAGCAGCTTAGAGGCAGGGACGCAATACGAGCAGTACTTC; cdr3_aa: CASSLEAGTQYEQYF
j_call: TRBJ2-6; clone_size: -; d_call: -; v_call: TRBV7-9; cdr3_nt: TGTGCCAGCAGTCCTTGGGCCAACGTCCTGACTTTC; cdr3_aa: CASSPWANVLTF
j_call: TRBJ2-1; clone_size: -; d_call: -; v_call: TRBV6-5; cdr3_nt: TGTGCCAGCAGTTACGGGCTATACAATGAGCAGTTCTTC; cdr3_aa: CASSYGLYNEQFF
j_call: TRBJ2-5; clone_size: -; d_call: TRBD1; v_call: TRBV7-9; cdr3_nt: TGTGCCAGCAGCTTAGTACAGGGGGCTAGGGAGACCCAGTACTTC; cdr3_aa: CASSLVQGARETQYF
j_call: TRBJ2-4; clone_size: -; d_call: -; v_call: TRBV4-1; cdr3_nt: TGCGCCAGCAGCCAAGATGGGACGTTGTTAGCCAAAAACATTCAGTACTTC; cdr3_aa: CASSQDGTLLAKNIQYF
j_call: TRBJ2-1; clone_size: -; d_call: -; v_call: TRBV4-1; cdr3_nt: TGCGCCAGCAGCCAAGTAAGTTACAATGAGCAGTTCTTC; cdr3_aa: CASSQVSYNEQFF
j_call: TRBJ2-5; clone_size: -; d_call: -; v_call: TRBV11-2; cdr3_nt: TGTGCCAGCAGCTTGCAAGAGACCCAGTACTTC; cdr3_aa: CASSLQETQYF
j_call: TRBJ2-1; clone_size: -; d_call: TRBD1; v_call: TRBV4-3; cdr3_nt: TGCGCCAGCAGCCATACGGGACAGGGAATGTATGAGCAGTTCTTC; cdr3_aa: CASSHTGQGMYEQFF
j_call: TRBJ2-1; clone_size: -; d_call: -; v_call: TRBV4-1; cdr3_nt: TGCGCCAGCAGCCAGTTCTCCGGGCCTCCTTACAATGAGCAGTTCTTC; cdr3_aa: CASSQFSGPPYNEQFF
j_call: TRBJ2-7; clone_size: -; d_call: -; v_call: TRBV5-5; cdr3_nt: TGTGCCAGCAGCTTGTCCAGTTGGAACGAGCAGTACTTC; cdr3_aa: CASSLSSWNEQYF
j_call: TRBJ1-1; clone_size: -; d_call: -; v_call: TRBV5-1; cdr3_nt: TGCGCCAGCAGCTCCTTACAGGGAGAGATGAACACTGAAGCTTTCTTT; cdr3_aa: CASSSLQGEMNTEAFF
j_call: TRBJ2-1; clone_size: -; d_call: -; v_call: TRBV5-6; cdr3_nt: TGTGCCAGCAGGGTCGGGACCCCACTCGATGAGCAGTTCTTC; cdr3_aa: CASRVGTPLDEQFF
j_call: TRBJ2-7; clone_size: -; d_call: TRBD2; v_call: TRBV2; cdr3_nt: TGTGCCAGCAGCGGCCTGGGACTAGCGGGAGAAGCCTCCTACGAGCAGTACTTC; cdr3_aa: CASSGLGLAGEASYEQYF
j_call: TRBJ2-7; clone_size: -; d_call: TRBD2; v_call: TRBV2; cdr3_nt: TGTGCCAGCAGTTCGCCGGGACTAGCGAACGAGCAGTACTTC; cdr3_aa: CASSSPGLANEQYF
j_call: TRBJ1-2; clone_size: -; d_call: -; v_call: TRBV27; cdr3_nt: TGTGCCACCCAAAGTCATGGCTACACCTTC; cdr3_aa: CATQSHGYTF
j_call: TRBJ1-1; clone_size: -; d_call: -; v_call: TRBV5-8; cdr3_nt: TGTGCCAGCAGCTTGTTTGGGATGCTTGACAGGGAAGCTTTCTTT; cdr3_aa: CASSLFGMLDREAFF
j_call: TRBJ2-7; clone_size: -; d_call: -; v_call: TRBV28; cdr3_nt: TGTGCCAGCAGTTTAGTAATGGGGGGCCCCTACGAGCAGTACTTC; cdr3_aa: CASSLVMGGPYEQYF
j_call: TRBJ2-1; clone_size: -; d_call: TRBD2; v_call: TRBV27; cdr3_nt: TGTGCCAGCAGCCCGGAGTGGGACGGGAGGGTGGATGAGCAGTTCTTC; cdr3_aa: CASSPEWDGRVDEQFF
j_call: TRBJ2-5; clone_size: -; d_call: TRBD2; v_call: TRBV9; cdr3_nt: TGTGCCAGCAGCGTAGAAGGCGGGAGGCTACAAGAGACCCAGTACTTC; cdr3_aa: CASSVEGGRLQETQYF
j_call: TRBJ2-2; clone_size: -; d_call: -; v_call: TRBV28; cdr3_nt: TGTGCCAGCAGTTACCCCTCGACTAGCACCGGGGAGCTGTTTTTT; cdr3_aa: CASSYPSTSTGELFF
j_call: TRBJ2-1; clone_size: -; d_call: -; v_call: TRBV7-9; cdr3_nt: TGTGCCAGCAGCTCAAGTGGGGGGACTGAGCAGTTCTTC; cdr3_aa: CASSSSGGTEQFF
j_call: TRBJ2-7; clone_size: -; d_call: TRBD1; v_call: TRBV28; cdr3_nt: TGTGCCAGCAGTTTGACAGGGGAAGCCTACGAGCAGTACTTC; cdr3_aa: CASSLTGEAYEQYF
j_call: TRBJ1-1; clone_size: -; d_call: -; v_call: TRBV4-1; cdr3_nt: TGCGCCAGCAGCCATGGCGGGAGCTTAAACACTGAAGCTTTCTTT; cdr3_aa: CASSHGGSLNTEAFF
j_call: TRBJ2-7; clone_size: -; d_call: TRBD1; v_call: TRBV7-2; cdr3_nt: TGTGCCAGCAGCTCCCCGGGACAGGGCGATTCCGAGCAGTACTTC; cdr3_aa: CASSSPGQGDSEQYF
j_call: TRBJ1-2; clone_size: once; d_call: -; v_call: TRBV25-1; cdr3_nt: TGTGCCAGCAGTGAATGGGGGGAGAGCGTCTATGGCTACACCTTC; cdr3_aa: CASSEWGESVYGYTF
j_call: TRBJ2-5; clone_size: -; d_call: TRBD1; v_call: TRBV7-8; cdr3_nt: TGTGCCAGCAGCTTAGGAGGGACAGGGCTCCAAGAGACCCAGTACTTC; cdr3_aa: CASSLGGTGLQETQYF
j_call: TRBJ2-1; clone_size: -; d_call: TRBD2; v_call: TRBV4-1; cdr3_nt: TGCGCCAGCAGCCCCCGTGCTAGCGGTACGGGTAATGAGCAGTTCTTC; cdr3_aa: CASSPRASGTGNEQFF
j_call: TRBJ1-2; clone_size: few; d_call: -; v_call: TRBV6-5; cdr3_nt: TGTGCCAGCAGTTACGGGGGGGGGCTCTATGGCTACACCTTC; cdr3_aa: CASSYGGGLYGYTF
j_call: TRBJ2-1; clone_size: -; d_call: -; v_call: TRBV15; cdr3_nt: TGTGCCACCAGCAAGGGGAGAGGATACAATGAGCAGTTCTTC; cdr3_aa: CATSKGRGYNEQFF
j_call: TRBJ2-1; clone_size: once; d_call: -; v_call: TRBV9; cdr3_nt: TGTGCCAGCAGCGTAGGTCCGGGAGACTCCTACAATGAGCAGTTCTTC; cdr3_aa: CASSVGPGDSYNEQFF
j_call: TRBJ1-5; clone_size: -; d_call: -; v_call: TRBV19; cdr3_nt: TGTGCCAGTAGTTTTTTCCCTGGCAGCAATCAGCCCCAGCATTTT; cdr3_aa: CASSFFPGSNQPQHF
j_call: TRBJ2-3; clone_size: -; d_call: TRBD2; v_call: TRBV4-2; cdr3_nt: TGTGCCAGCAGCCATTCTAGCGGGAGCGGTGATACGCAGTATTTT; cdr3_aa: CASSHSSGSGDTQYF
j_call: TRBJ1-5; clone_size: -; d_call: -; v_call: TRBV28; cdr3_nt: TGTGCCAGCAGTTTGGCGGGGGTTGATAATCAGCCCCAGCATTTT; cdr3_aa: CASSLAGVDNQPQHF
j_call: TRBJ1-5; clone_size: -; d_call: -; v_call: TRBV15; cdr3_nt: TGTGCCACCAGCAGAGGAGTCAATCAGCCCCAGCATTTT; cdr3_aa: CATSRGVNQPQHF
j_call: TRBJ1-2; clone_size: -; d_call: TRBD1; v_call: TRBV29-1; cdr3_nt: TGCAGCGTTGAAGGGAGCGACAGGGCCTATGGCTACACCTTC; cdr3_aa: CSVEGSDRAYGYTF
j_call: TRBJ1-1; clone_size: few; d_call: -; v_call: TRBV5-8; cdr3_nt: TGTGCCAGCAGCTTGGGCAACATGAACACTGAAGCTTTCTTT; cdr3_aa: CASSLGNMNTEAFF
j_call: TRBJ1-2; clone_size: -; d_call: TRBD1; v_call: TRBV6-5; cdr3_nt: TGTGCCAGCAGGTCCCCAGGGGGGGATGGCTACACCTTC; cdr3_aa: CASRSPGGDGYTF
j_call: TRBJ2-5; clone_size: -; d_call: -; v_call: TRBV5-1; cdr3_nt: TGCGCCAGCAGCGGCACGCGGGGTAGGGCGGAGACCCAGTACTTC; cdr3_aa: CASSGTRGRAETQYF
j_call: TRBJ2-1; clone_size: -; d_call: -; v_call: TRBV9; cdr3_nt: TGTGCCAGCAGCGACAGGGTAGACTACAATGAGCAGTTCTTC; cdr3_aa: CASSDRVDYNEQFF
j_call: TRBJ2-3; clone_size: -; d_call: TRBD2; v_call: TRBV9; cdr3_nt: TGTGCCAGCAGCTCCAGGACTAGCGGGGTCACAGATACGCAGTATTTT; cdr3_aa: CASSSRTSGVTDTQYF
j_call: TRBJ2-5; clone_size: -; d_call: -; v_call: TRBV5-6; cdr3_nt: TGTGCCAGCAGCTTGGGAGGCCTGCGGGAGACCCAGTACTTC; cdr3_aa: CASSLGGLRETQYF
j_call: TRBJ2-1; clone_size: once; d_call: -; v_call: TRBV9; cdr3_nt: TGTGCCAGCAGCGAGGGATCCCTGCCCCACAATGAGCAGTTCTTC; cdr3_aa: CASSEGSLPHNEQFF
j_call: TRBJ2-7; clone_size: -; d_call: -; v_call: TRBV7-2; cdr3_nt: TGTGCCAGCAGCTTCGCAGGGGCCCCCTACGAGCAGTACTTC; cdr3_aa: CASSFAGAPYEQYF
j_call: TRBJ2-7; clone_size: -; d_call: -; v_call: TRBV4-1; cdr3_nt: TGCGCCAGCAGCCAGGGAGGTCCCGCACTCGGGCAGTACTTC; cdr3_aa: CASSQGGPALGQYF
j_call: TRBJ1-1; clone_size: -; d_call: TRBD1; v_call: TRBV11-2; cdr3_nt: TGTGCCAGCAGTACCGGGACAGGGGGCCCTGAAGCTTTCTTT; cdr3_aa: CASSTGTGGPEAFF
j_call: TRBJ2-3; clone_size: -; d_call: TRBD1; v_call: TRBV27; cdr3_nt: TGTGCCAGCAGTTTAGGGACAGGCGTCTATAGCACAGATACGCAGTATTTT; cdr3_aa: CASSLGTGVYSTDTQYF
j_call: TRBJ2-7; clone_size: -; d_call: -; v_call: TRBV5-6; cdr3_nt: TGTGCCAGCAGCCCCGGGACCGTCTCCTACGAGCAGTACTTC; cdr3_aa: CASSPGTVSYEQYF
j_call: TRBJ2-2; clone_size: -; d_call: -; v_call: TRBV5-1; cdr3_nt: TGCGCCAGCAGCGTCTCCGGAACCGGGGAGCTGTTTTTT; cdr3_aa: CASSVSGTGELFF
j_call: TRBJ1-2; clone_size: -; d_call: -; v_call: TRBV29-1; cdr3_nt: TGCAGCGTTGCCGGGGGCAGCCGCTATGGCTACACCTTC; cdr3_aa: CSVAGGSRYGYTF
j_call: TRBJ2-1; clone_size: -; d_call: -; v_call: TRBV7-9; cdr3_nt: TGTGCCAGCAGCTCACACACTAACAATGAGCAGTTCTTC; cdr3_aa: CASSSHTNNEQFF
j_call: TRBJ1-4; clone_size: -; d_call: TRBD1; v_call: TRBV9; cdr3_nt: TGTGCCAGCAGCGCACAGGGGGCTTATGAAAAACTGTTTTTT; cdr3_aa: CASSAQGAYEKLFF
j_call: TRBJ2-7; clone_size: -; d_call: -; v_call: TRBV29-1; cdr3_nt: TGCAGCGTTGACCCCTCAGCAGGGGGGGGAAATTCGCAGTACTTC; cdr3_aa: CSVDPSAGGGNSQYF
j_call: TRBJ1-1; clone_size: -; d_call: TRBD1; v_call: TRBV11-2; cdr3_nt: TGTGCCAGCAGCTGGGGACAGGGGTTGAACACTGAAGCTTTCTTT; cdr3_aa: CASSWGQGLNTEAFF
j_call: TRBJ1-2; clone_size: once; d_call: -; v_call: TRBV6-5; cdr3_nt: TGTGCCAGCAGTTACAGAGGAGACTCTAACTATGGCTACACCTTC; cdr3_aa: CASSYRGDSNYGYTF